This T cell receptor beta chain was sequenced for a study of regulatory T cells in long-lasting Graves disease. Germline CDR1 reads MNHEY; CDR2 reads SVGEGT. The CDR3 sequence is 11 residues long. V was shortened by 5 bases and J by 5 bases, with 7 bases between the two germline ends. Sample time point: newly diagnosed GD, antithyroid drugs for less than 3 months. The authors made the TCR library using RNA they extracted from PBMCs. A peripheral blood sample, roughly 8.7 milliliters in volume, was drawn into EDTA tubes. Combining iRepertoire HTBI primers with Arm-PCR of CDR3 regions, the authors built TCR beta libraries. TCRdb reanalysed the multiplex PCR reads using MiXCR and keeps one entry per CDR3 protein. The data contain some 320,000 distinct CDR3 sequences, 18% of them seen just once; the ten biggest clones take up about 36%.

The chain uses TRBV6-2 or TRBV6-3 and TRBJ2-7; the D is unclear. The receptor was isolated from a female donor with Graves disease. The material sequenced was peripheral blood mononuclear cells (PBMCs), taken at new diagnosis, from a patient treated with antithyroid drugs. This CDR3 is CASSPDHEQYF. DNA for the CDR3: TGTGCCAGCAGTCCTGACCACGAGCAGTACTTC.